This TCR beta chain was documented in a study of long-term antiretroviral therapy in people with HIV. Survey-level resolution applied to immunoSEQ assay v3.0. Each sample had sequencing targeting 40,000-50,000 T-cell genomes. The assay was immunoSEQ multiplex PCR, and TCRdb's table has in-frame clones only and misses some. The sample shows 15,000 to 20,000 clones, about four fifths of them seen only once. Study-wide results and limits: Diversity increased after ART yet remained lower than in transplant donor controls. ART adherence, viral resistance and therapy changes went unrecorded.

V was pared by 2 bases and J by 8 bases, with 11 bases between. The germline V gene encodes CDR1 SGDLS and CDR2 YYNGEE. This CDR3 spans 13 amino acids. This clone has more than one count but fewer than ten. Its antigen is undetermined. The content of samples before DNA extraction was roughly 1-10 million cryopreserved PBMC. The receptor was isolated from a woman in her late teens or twenties with HIV. Sequences were derived from unsorted PBMCs, sampled 0.6 years after starting antiretroviral therapy. This chain joins TRBV9 and TRBJ1-5; D call uncertain. The DNA for the CDR3 is TGTGCCAGCAGCGTTGGCAGTTTGAAGCCCCAGCATTTT. This translates into CASSVGSLKPQHF.